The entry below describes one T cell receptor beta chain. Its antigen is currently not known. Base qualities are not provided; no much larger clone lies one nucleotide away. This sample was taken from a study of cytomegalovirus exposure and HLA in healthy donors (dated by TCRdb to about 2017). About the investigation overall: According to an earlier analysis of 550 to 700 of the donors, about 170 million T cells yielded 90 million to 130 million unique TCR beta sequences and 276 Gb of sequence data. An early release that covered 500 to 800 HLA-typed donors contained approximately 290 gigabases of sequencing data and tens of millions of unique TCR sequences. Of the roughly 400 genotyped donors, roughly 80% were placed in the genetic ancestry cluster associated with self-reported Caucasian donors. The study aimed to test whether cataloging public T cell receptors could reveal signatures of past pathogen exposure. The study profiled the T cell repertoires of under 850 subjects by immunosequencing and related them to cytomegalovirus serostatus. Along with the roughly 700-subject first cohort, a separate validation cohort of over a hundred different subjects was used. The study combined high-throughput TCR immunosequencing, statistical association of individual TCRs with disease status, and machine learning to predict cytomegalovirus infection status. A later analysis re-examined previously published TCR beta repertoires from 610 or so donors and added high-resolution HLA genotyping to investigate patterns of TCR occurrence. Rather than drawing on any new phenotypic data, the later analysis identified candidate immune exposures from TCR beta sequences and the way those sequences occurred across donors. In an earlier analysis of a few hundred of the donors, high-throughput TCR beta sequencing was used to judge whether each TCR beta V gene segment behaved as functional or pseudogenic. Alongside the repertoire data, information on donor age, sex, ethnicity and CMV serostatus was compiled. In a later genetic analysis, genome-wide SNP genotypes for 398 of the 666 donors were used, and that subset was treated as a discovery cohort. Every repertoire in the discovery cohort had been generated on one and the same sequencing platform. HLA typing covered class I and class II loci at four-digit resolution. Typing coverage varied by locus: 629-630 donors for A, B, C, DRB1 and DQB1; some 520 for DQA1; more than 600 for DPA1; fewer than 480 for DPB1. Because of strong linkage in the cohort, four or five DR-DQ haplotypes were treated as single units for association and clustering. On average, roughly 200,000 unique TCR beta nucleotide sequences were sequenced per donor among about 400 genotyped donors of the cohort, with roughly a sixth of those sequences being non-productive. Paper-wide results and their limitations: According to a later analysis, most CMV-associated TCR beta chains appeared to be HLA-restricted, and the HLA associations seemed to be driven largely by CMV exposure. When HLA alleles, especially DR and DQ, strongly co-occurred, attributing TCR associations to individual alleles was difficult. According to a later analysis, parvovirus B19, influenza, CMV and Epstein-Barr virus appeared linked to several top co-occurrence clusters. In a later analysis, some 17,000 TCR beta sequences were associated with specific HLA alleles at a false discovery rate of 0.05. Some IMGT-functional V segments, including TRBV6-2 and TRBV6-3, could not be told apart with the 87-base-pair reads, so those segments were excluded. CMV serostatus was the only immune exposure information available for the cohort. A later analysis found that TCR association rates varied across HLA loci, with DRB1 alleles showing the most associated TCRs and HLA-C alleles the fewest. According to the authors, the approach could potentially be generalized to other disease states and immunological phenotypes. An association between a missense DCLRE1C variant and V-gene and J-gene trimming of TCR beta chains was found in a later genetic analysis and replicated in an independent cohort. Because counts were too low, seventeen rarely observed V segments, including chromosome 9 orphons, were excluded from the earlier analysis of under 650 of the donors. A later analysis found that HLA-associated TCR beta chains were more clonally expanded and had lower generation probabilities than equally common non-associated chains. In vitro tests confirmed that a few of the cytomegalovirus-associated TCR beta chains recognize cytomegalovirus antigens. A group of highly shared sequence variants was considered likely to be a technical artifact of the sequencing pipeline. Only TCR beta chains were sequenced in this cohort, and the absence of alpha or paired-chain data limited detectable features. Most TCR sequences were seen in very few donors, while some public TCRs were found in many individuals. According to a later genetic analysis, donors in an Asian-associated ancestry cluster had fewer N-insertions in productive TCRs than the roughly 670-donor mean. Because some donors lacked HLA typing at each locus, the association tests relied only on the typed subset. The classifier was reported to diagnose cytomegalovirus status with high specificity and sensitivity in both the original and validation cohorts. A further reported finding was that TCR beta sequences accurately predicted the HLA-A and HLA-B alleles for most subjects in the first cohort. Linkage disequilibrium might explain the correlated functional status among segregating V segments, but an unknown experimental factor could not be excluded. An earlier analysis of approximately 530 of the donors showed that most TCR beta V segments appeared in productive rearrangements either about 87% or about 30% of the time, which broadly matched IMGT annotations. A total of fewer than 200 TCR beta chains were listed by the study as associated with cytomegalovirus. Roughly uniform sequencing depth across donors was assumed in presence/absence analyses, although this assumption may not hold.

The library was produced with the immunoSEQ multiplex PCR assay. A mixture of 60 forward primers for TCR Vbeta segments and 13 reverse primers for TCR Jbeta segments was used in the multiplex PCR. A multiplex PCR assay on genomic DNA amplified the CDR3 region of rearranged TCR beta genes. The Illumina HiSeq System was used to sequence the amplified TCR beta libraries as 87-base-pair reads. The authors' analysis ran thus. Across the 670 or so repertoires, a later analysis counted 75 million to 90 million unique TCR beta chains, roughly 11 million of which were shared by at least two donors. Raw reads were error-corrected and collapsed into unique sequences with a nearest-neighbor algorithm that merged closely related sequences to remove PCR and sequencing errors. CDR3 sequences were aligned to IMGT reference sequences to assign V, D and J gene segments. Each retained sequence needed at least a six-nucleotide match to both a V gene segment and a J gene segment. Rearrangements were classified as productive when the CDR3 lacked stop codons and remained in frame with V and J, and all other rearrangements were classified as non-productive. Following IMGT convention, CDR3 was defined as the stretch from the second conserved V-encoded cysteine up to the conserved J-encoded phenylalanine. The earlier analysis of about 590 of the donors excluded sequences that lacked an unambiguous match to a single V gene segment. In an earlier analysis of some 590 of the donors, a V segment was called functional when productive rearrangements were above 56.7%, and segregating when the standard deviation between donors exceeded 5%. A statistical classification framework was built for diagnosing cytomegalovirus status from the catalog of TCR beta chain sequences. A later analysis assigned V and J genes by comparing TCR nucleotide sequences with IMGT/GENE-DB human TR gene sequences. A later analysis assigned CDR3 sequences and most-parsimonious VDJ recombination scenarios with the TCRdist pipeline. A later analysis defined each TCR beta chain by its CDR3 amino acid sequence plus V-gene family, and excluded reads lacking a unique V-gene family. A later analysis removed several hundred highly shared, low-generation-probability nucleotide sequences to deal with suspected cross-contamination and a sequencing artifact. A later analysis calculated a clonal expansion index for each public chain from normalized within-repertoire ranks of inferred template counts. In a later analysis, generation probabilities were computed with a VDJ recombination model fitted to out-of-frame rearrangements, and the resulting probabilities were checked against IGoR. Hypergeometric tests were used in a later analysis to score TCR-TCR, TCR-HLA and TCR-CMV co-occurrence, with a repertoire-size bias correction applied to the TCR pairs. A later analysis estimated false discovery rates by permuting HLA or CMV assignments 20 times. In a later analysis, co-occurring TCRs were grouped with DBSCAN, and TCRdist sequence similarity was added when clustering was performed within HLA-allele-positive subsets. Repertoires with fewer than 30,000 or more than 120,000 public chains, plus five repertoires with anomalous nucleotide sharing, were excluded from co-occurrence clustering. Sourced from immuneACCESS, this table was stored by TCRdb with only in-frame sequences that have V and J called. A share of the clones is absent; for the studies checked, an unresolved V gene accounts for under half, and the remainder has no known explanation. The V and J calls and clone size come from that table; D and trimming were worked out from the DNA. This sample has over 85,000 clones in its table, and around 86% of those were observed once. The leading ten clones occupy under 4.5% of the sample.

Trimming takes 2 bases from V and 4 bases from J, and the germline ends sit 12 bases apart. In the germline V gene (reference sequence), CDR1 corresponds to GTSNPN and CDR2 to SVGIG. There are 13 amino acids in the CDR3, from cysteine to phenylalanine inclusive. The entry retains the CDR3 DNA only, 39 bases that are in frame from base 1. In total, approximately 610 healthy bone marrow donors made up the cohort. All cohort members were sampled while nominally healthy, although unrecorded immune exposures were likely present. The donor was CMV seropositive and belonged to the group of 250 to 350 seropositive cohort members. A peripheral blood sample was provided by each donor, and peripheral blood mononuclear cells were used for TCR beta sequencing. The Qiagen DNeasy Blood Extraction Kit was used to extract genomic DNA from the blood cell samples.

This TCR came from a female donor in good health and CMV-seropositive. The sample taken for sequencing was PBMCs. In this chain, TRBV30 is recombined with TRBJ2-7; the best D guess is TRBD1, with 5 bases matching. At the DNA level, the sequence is TGTGCCTGGAGTTTGGTAGGGGCATACGAGCAGTACTTC. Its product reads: CAWSLVGAYEQYF.